Shown below are 28 T cell receptor beta chains from a single sample sequenced in a study of regulatory T cells in long-lasting Graves disease. Sequencing libraries for TCR beta were prepared with iRepertoire HTBI primers and Arm-PCR of CDR3 regions. One entry per CDR3 protein results from TCRdb running MiXCR on the multiplex PCR reads. The sample holds 300,000 to 450,000 distinct CDR3 sequences, roughly 15% seen once. Time point noted: newly diagnosed GD, antithyroid drugs for less than 3 months. With RNA extracted from PBMCs as input, the TCR library was made. The source was peripheral blood mononuclear cells (PBMCs), collected at new diagnosis, from a patient treated with antithyroid drugs. The receptors stem from a female donor with Graves disease.

This clonotype has ten or more counts. This chain's CDR3 is CASGLTHEQYF. DNA for the CDR3: TGTGCTAGTGGACTCACCCACGAGCAGTACTTC. This rearrangement joins TRBV12-5 to TRBJ2-7; D ambiguous. The V end was cut by 6 bases, the J end by 5 bases, with 8 bases between. Per germline, CDR1 LGHNT and CDR2 FRNRAP. There are 11 residues in the CDR3.

Ten or more counts support this clonotype. The chain employs TRBV3-1 and TRBJ1-2, with TRBD1 matching over 10 bases. CDR3 length: 16 residues. From germline, CDR1 is LGHDT and CDR2 YNNKEL (reference sequence). V lost 2 bases and J lost 7; bases outside the gene matches: 10. CDR3 residues: CASSQLVGQGVRGYTF. DNA for the CDR3: TGTGCCAGCAGCCAACTCGTAGGACAGGGGGTACGTGGCTACACCTTC.

As for this clonotype: A much larger clone sits a single nucleotide away, making a read error possible. The V gene is TRBV7-3, the J gene TRBJ2-1, with D uncertain. The germline gives CDR1 SGHTA, CDR2 FQGTGA. The CDR3 is made up of 12 amino acids. CDR3 sequence reads: CAGSLGSREQFF. CDR3 DNA: TGTGCCGGCAGCTTAGGTTCCCGTGAGCAGTTCTTC. Together with reference TRBV7-3 and TRBJ2-1, the CDR3 gives the full variable domain: GAGVSQTPSNKVTEKGKYVELRCDPISGHTALYWYRQSLGQGPEFLIYFQGTGAADDSGLPNDRFFAVRPEGSVSTLKIQRTERGDSAVYLCAGSLGSREQFFGPGTRLTVL.

Many counts were recorded for this clonotype. The chain has TRBV27 and TRBJ1-2; D not resolved. Germline V gene lookup returns CDR1 MNHEY and CDR2 SMNVEV (reference sequence). The CDR3 is 11 amino acids. V lost 5 bases to trimming and J lost 4 bases, with 5 bases between them. The CDR3, as DNA: TGTGCCAGCAGTGACGGCTATGGCTACACCTTC. Protein sequence: CASSDGYGYTF.

This clonotype was observed many times. V gene TRBV3-1 combines with J gene TRBJ1-2, with D possibly matching TRBD1 (6 bases). CDR1 is LGHDT, CDR2 YNNKEL, per germline (reference sequence). This CDR3 region has 14 residues. Deletions cut 1 base from V and 4 bases from J, with 10 bases between. The DNA for the CDR3 is TGTGCCAGCAGCCAAGTACAGGGAAGCTATGGCTACACCTTC. This codes for CASSQVQGSYGYTF.

This clonotype occurred many times. The chain joins TRBV6-1 to TRBJ1-5; no firm D call. CDR3 size: 17 residues. In germline, CDR1 is MNHNS, CDR2 SASEGT. Between the trimmed V and J ends, which lost 1 base and 2 bases, there was a span of 15 bases. The DNA for the CDR3 is TGTGCCAGCAGTGAAGATGTCGGAGGGTTCGGCAATCAGCCCCAGCATTTT. Encoded protein: CASSEDVGGFGNQPQHF.

This clonotype was seen at least ten times. This chain connects TRBV2 to TRBJ2-3; 7 nucleotides agree with TRBD2. The germline V gene encodes CDR1 SNHLY and CDR2 FYNNEI. The J segment lost 0 bases and the V segment lost 9 bases, leaving 6 bases of the junction unmatched. The CDR3 runs to 14 residues. The CDR3 DNA reads as TGTGCCAGTTTACTAGCGCGGAGCACAGATACGCAGTATTTT. This codes for CASLLARSTDTQYF.

This clonotype showed up many times. The genes are TRBV28 and TRBJ2-3; D might be TRBD1 (5 bases). The CDR3 is 16 amino acids. Per germline, CDR1 MDHEN and CDR2 SYDVKM. The V end lost 7 bases, the J end lost 3 bases, and 20 bases lay between the germline ends. CDR3 sequence (DNA): TGTGCCAGCACCCCCCTGGGGCAGGGAAGGACAGATACGCAGTATTTT. Protein sequence: CASTPLGQGRTDTQYF.

This clonotype was detected a few times. The gene calls are TRBV27 and TRBJ1-2; TRBD1 might be the D (5 bases). Germline values: CDR1 MNHEY, CDR2 SMNVEV (reference sequence). V was cut by 3 bases and J by 8 bases, with 19 bases left in between. This CDR3 has 15 amino acids. CDR3 bases: TGTGCCAGCAGTTTTGATTCGACAGCGACGTTGGGCTACACCTTC. Amino acid sequence: CASSFDSTATLGYTF.

This clonotype has a count of ten or more. A junction boundary mismatches the germline segment, possibly from a read error. V gene TRBV20-1 combines with J gene TRBJ1-1; weak D call: TRBD1 (5 bases). The CDR3 is 11 amino acids. Germline V gene data show CDR1 as DFQATT and CDR2 as SNEGSKA (reference sequence). The CDR3 region is CSARVVDSSSF. In DNA form, the CDR3 reads TGCAGTGCTAGAGTAGTTGACAGTTCTTCTTTT.

This clonotype was found many times. J is TRBJ1-2 and V is TRBV27; a weak D match, TRBD1 (5 bases). CDR3 length equals 13 residues. Germline-derived CDR1 and CDR2 are MNHEY and SMNVEV (reference sequence). The V end lost 6 bases, the J end lost 6 bases, and 14 bases lay between the germline ends. The chain's CDR3 is CASSPGRGDGYTF. The CDR3 DNA is TGTGCCAGCAGCCCCGGGAGGGGAGATGGCTACACCTTC.

The J gene is TRBJ2-2, the V gene TRBV5-1; D perhaps matches TRBD1 (5 bases). Germline loops: CDR1 SGHRS, CDR2 YFSETQ. This CDR3 comprises 15 residues. V was shortened by 7 bases and J by 0 bases, with 13 bases between the two germline ends. For the CDR3, the DNA is TGCGCCAGCGGGAAGGAAGGGGCGAACACCGGGGAGCTGTTTTTT. Translating gives CASGKEGANTGELFF.

The J gene is TRBJ2-1, the V gene TRBV20-1; the D gene is possibly TRBD1 (5 bases). The V and J ends lost 8 bases and 7 bases respectively, with 18 bases between them. This CDR3 spans 13 amino acids. Germline-derived CDR1 and CDR2 are DFQATT and SNEGSKA (reference sequence). The CDR3 DNA follows: TGCAGTCCCTCGGGCAGGGCAATAAATGAGCAGTTCTTC. Its protein product is CSPSGRAINEQFF.

The sample holds a few counts of this clonotype. V gene TRBV19 combines with J gene TRBJ1-5, with D unresolved. Germline values: CDR1 LNHDA, CDR2 SQIVND (reference sequence). The CDR3 extends over 16 amino acids. The V end lost 4 bases, the J end lost 7 bases, and 20 bases lay between the germline ends. The CDR3 is CASSTLQASSTQPQHF. CDR3 in DNA: TGTGCCAGTAGTACTCTCCAGGCCTCATCTACCCAGCCCCAGCATTTT.

V is TRBV20-1 and J is TRBJ2-7, with 8 bases identical to TRBD1. CDR3 length: 13 residues. The junction had 5 bases not matched to a gene; V was cut back by 6 bases and J by 1 base. Germline loops: CDR1 DFQATT, CDR2 SNEGSKA (reference sequence). CDR3 nucleotides: TGCAGTGCCCCGGGACAGGAGTCCTACGAGCAGTACTTC. The encoded protein is CSAPGQESYEQYF.

This clonotype was counted at least ten times. The chain recombines TRBV5-1 with TRBJ1-4; D uncertain. Deletions cut 0 bases from V and 0 bases from J, with 9 bases between. The germline V gene has CDR1 SGHRS and CDR2 YFSETQ. The CDR3 has 16 residues. As DNA, the CDR3 is TGCGCCAGCAGCTTGGGACGATACGCAACTAATGAAAAACTGTTTTTT. The encoded protein is CASSLGRYATNEKLFF.

This clonotype was seen at least ten times. The rearrangement links TRBV7-3 to TRBJ2-1; 11 nucleotides agree with TRBD2. CDR3 size: 14 residues. Germline trimming cut 0 bases from V and 13 bases from J; bases unmatched to any gene: 5. The V gene's germline CDR1 is SGHTA and CDR2 FQGTGA. Here the CDR3 reads CASSLTASGRKQFF. The CDR3 DNA reads as TGTGCCAGCAGCTTAACGGCTAGCGGGAGGAAACAGTTCTTC.

In its sample, this clonotype was seen many times. This chain uses TRBV19 with TRBJ2-2; TRBD2 matches at 10 bases. Germline V gives CDR1 LNHDA, CDR2 SQIVND (reference sequence). The J segment lost 4 bases and the V segment lost 1 base, leaving 9 bases of the junction unmatched. The CDR3 runs 18 residues. As DNA, the CDR3 is TGTGCCAGTAGTATAGGGCTAGCGGGAGTTCAAGGCACCGGGGAGCTGTTTTTT. Translating it yields CASSIGLAGVQGTGELFF.

There are many counts of this clonotype. The chain couples TRBV6-2 or TRBV6-3 to TRBJ2-7; a weak D match, TRBD2 (6 bases). CDR3 length: 16 residues. Germline V gene lookup returns CDR1 MNHEY and CDR2 SVGEGT. The germline V and J ends were trimmed by 4 bases and 3 bases, with 19 bases remaining between them. The CDR3 reads CASSSMTRSGSYEQYF. CDR3 DNA: TGTGCCAGCAGTTCCATGACTAGGAGCGGCAGCTACGAGCAGTACTTC.

Worth noting for this clonotype: A much larger clone lies a single base off, so this may be a read error. CDR3 residues: CSSRDRESPEQFF. The CDR3 DNA reads TGCAGTTCTAGAGATAGGGAGAGCCCTGAGCAGTTCTTC. The chain has TRBV20-1 and TRBJ2-1; D is perhaps TRBD2 (5 bases). The length of the CDR3 is 13 residues. Looked up from germline, CDR1 is DFQATT and CDR2 is SNEGSKA (reference sequence).

This clonotype came up a few times. The chain joins TRBV24-1 to TRBJ2-3, with D perhaps TRBD1 (6 bases). The V and J ends lost 5 bases and 4 bases respectively, with 6 bases between them. Germline V gene sequence: CDR1 KGHDR, CDR2 SFDVKD. The CDR3 is made up of 12 amino acids. The DNA for the CDR3 is TGTGCCACCAGTGCAGGGGCAGATACGCAGTATTTT. This encodes CATSAGADTQYF.

This clonotype was recorded many times. J is TRBJ2-1 and V is TRBV15, with TRBD2 matching 12 bases. The junction had 6 bases not matched to a gene; V was cut back by 3 bases and J by 3 bases. The CDR3 has 17 amino acids. The V gene's germline CDR1 is LNHNV and CDR2 YYDKDF (reference sequence). The CDR3 sequence: CATSRRGLAGYYNEQFF. DNA for the CDR3: TGTGCCACCAGCAGGCGGGGACTAGCGGGTTACTACAATGAGCAGTTCTTC.

This clonotype appeared a few times. The chain carries TRBV3-1 and TRBJ2-2; 13 bases agree with TRBD2. The V gene end was trimmed by 4 bases and the J gene end by 7 bases; junction bases not matched to a gene: 9. The CDR3 is 17 amino acids. Looked up from germline, CDR1 is LGHDT and CDR2 is YNNKEL (reference sequence). CDR3 sequence (DNA): TGTGCCAGCAGCCTTCGGACTAGCGGGAGTTTTGGCGGGGAGCTGTTTTTT. This codes for CASSLRTSGSFGGELFF.

This clonotype was seen ten or more times. This rearrangement joins TRBV14 to TRBJ2-7; no reliable D call. The CDR3 is made up of 18 amino acids. V lost 1 base and J lost 0, with 19 bases in between. CDR1 and CDR2 from the germline V gene are SGHDN and FVKESK. CDR3 in DNA: TGTGCCAGCAGCCAAGGCCCAATTAGGAAGCTGCTCTCCTACGAGCAGTACTTC. As protein: CASSQGPIRKLLSYEQYF.

This clonotype was counted ten times or more. The chain couples TRBV5-4 to TRBJ2-7; no clear D gene. This CDR3 spans 14 amino acids. V lost 0 bases, J lost 2 bases, and 9 bases lay in between. Germline lookup yields CDR1 SGHNT and CDR2 YYREEE (reference sequence). CDR3 protein: CASSLGADPYEQYF. The CDR3, as DNA: TGTGCCAGCAGCTTGGGAGCCGATCCCTACGAGCAGTACTTC.

As for this clonotype: Relative to the germline gene, one junction end is altered; a read error may explain this. The V gene is TRBV5-8, the J gene TRBJ1-1, with D possibly being TRBD1 (5 bases). The germline gives CDR1 SGHTS, CDR2 YDEGEE. The CDR3 runs to 14 residues. The CDR3 region is CASSLSTEWSEAFF. The CDR3 bases are TGCGCCAGCAGCCTTTCGACAGAATGGTCTGAAGCTTTCTTT.

The sample holds a few counts of this clonotype. This chain uses TRBV12-3 or TRBV12-4 with TRBJ2-2, with D perhaps TRBD1 (6 bases). This CDR3 has 15 residues. The V and J ends lost 3 bases and 4 bases respectively, with 12 bases between them. CDR3 residues: CASSFGGPGTGELFF. CDR3 DNA: TGTGCCAGCAGTTTTGGGGGCCCGGGCACCGGGGAGCTGTTTTTT.

The rearrangement joins TRBV11-2 to TRBJ1-5, with 7 bases aligning to TRBD1. Unmatched junction bases numbered 6, after V lost 0 bases and J lost 4 bases. The CDR3 totals 16 residues. CDR1 is SGHAT and CDR2 is FQNNGV in the germline V gene. CDR3 bases: TGTGCCAGCAGCTTAGATAGGGGGCTCGGAAATCAGCCCCAGCATTTT. This translates into CASSLDRGLGNQPQHF.